A single sample gave rise to the 27 T cell receptor beta chains below, sequenced in a study of cytomegalovirus exposure and HLA in healthy donors. The PCR was carried out with 60 Vbeta primers and 13 Jbeta primers. Method: immunoSEQ multiplex PCR; TCRdb's copy keeps in-frame clones and lacks some. The sample holds around 80,000 clones. The sample comprised PBMCs. These receptors came from a man aged 35-49 years in good health and CMV-seronegative.

V usage is TRBV28 and J usage is TRBJ2-7; 7 bases map to TRBD1. Per the germline V gene, CDR1 is MDHEN and CDR2 is SYDVKM. After removal of 2 bases from V and 5 bases from J, the junction contained 3 bases not matched to a gene. CDR3 size: 13 residues. In DNA, the CDR3 is TGTGCCAGCAGTTTAGACAGGGCAGACGAGCAGTACTTC. It encodes CASSLDRADEQYF.

This rearrangement joins TRBV20-1 to TRBJ2-5, with D possibly being TRBD2 (6 bases). V lost 3 bases, J lost 4 bases, and 6 bases lay in between. Germline V gene sequence: CDR1 DFQATT, CDR2 SNEGSKA (reference sequence). This CDR3 has 11 residues. The CDR3, as DNA: TGCAGTGCTAGGGGGGGAGAGACCCAGTACTTC. It encodes CSARGGETQYF.

The chain uses TRBV19 and TRBJ1-5; the D gene is possibly TRBD1 (6 bases). The CDR3 spans 15 residues. V was trimmed by 9 bases and J by 3 bases, leaving 18 bases between them. Germline V gene lookup returns CDR1 LNHDA and CDR2 SQIVND (reference sequence). Here the CDR3 reads CASRPRGAPNQPQHF. The CDR3 DNA reads TGTGCCAGCCGACCCAGGGGAGCCCCCAATCAGCCCCAGCATTTT.

The chain couples TRBV5-1 to TRBJ2-3; 8 nucleotides agree with TRBD2. V shed 4 bases and J 5 bases; nucleotides not matched to a gene: 12. The CDR3 sequence is 16 residues long. The germline V gene encodes CDR1 SGHRS and CDR2 YFSETQ. CDR3 in amino acids: CASSLGTSVFVDTQYF. The CDR3 nucleotides are TGCGCCAGCAGCCTCGGGACTAGTGTTTTTGTAGATACGCAGTATTTT.

The chain uses TRBV30 and TRBJ2-7, with D unclear. CDR3 length equals 13 residues. The germline V gene has CDR1 GTSNPN and CDR2 SVGIG (reference sequence). With 2 bases removed from V and 3 bases from J, the gap between germline ends came to 11 bases. CDR3 sequence: CAWSLGRNYEQYF. CDR3 DNA: TGTGCCTGGAGTCTCGGCAGGAACTACGAGCAGTACTTC. The full variable domain, in which reference TRBV30 and TRBJ2-7 provide the parts outside the CDR3, is SQTIHQWPATLVQPVGSPLSLECTVEGTSNPNLYWYRQAAGRGLQLLFYSVGIGQISSEVPQNLSASRPQDRQFILSSKKLLLSDSGFYLCAWSLGRNYEQYFGPGTRLTVT.

The chain uses TRBV5-1 and TRBJ2-5, with TRBD1 identical over 9 bases. V lost 3 bases, J lost 4 bases, and 7 bases stayed unmatched. The germline V gene has CDR1 SGHRS and CDR2 YFSETQ. The CDR3 is 15 amino acids. The CDR3 nucleotides read TGCGCCAGCAGCTCTGGGGACAGGGTAAGAGAGACCCAGTACTTC. Residues: CASSSGDRVRETQYF.

The rearrangement links TRBV30 to TRBJ1-5; D is possibly TRBD1 (6 bases). CDR1 is GTSNPN and CDR2 is SVGIG in the germline V gene (reference sequence). V shed 7 bases and J shed 6 bases, with 31 bases lying between them. The CDR3 runs 18 residues. The CDR3 DNA reads TGTGCCTACCATCCAACGGGACAAGGTCTTTCACACGGTCAGCCCCAGCATTTT. It translates to CAYHPTGQGLSHGQPQHF.

This sequence joins TRBV6-1 and TRBJ2-7; D unclear. Trimming stripped 3 bases from V and 1 base from J, with 10 bases between. The germline V gene encodes CDR1 MNHNS and CDR2 SASEGT. CDR3 length: 14 residues. The CDR3 sequence: CASSDLRLSYEQYF. CDR3 coding DNA: TGTGCCAGCAGTGACTTGAGGTTGTCCTACGAGCAGTACTTC.

The V call is TRBV7-2, the J call TRBJ1-6; weak D call: TRBD1 (6 bases). Germline loops: CDR1 SGHTA, CDR2 FQGNSA. Trimming cost V 2 bases and J 14 bases, with 13 bases left between them. This CDR3 has 13 amino acids. The CDR3 nucleotides are TGTGCCAGCAGCTTACAGGCAGGGGATACCCTCCACTTT. It codes for CASSLQAGDTLHF.

The gene calls are TRBV4-2 and TRBJ1-5; D call uncertain. The CDR3 totals 13 residues. Germline V gene lookup returns CDR1 LGHNA and CDR2 YNFKEQ. With 4 bases removed from V and 4 bases from J, the gap between germline ends came to 8 bases. The CDR3, as DNA: TGTGCCAGCAGCCTAGCAGTGAATCAGCCCCAGCATTTT. Protein: CASSLAVNQPQHF.

The V call is TRBV28, the J call TRBJ1-1, with no clear D. CDR1 is MDHEN and CDR2 is SYDVKM in the germline V gene. The CDR3 runs 13 residues. Trimming removed 6 bases from V and 2 bases from J, with 10 bases in between. The CDR3 DNA reads as TGTGCCAGCAGACCCGCGGGTAACACTGAAGCTTTCTTT. Translating gives CASRPAGNTEAFF.

V is TRBV5-1 and J is TRBJ1-2; 7 nucleotides align to TRBD1. Germline V gene sequence: CDR1 SGHRS, CDR2 YFSETQ. V lost 4 bases and J lost 2; bases outside the gene matches: 2. The CDR3 extends over 13 amino acids. The CDR3 nucleotides read TGCGCCAGCAGCGTGACAGGGAACTATGGCTACACCTTC. Translating gives CASSVTGNYGYTF.

This chain uses TRBV28 with TRBJ2-2, with 7 positions matching TRBD1. This CDR3 region has 15 residues. Trimming took 7 bases from V and 5 from J; bases not matched to a gene: 10. Per germline, CDR1 MDHEN and CDR2 SYDVKM. The DNA for the CDR3 is TGTGCCAGCAAACGACAGGGCGCGTGGACCGGGGAGCTGTTTTTT. It specifies CASKRQGAWTGELFF. Full variable domain (outside the CDR3, taken from reference TRBV28 and TRBJ2-2): DVKVTQSSRYLVKRTGEKVFLECVQDMDHENMFWYRQDPGLGLRLIYFSYDVKMKEKGDIPEGYSVSREKKERFSLILESASTNQTSMYLCASKRQGAWTGELFFGEGSRLTVL.

The chain uses TRBV19 and TRBJ2-7; D perhaps matches TRBD2 (6 bases). CDR1 is LNHDA, CDR2 SQIVND, per germline (reference sequence). The CDR3 sequence is 14 residues long. With 5 bases removed from V and 7 bases from J, the gap between germline ends came to 18 bases. The CDR3 DNA reads as TGTGCCAGTAGTCTTAGACTAGAGCTGGCTGAGCAGTACTTC. Its protein is CASSLRLELAEQYF.

This chain uses TRBV5-6 with TRBJ1-4, with 11 bases identical to TRBD1. This CDR3 is built from 17 residues. The germline gives CDR1 SGHDT, CDR2 YYEEEE. The V gene end was trimmed by 2 bases and the J gene end by 5 bases; junction bases not matched to a gene: 8. The CDR3, as DNA: TGTGCCAGCAGCTTCCTATTAAGGGACAGGGGGAATGAAAAACTGTTTTTT. Its translation is CASSFLLRDRGNEKLFF.

The chain carries TRBV4-1 and TRBJ2-2; 7 positions agree with TRBD2. This CDR3 is built from 16 residues. Trimming at V came to 4 bases and at J to 1 base, leaving 6 bases not matched to a gene. Germline V gives CDR1 MGHRA, CDR2 YSYEKL. The CDR3 DNA is TGCGCCAGCAGCCGGGGTGGGGGGGGGAACACCGGGGAGCTGTTTTTT. Translation: CASSRGGGGNTGELFF.

The J gene is TRBJ2-4, the V gene TRBV5-4, with D possibly matching TRBD1 (5 bases). V was clipped by 4 bases and J by 6 bases, with 11 bases between them. This CDR3 is 13 amino acids long. Germline values: CDR1 SGHNT, CDR2 YYREEE (reference sequence). CDR3 amino acids: CASSQPQGNIQYF. The CDR3 bases are TGTGCCAGCAGCCAACCCCAGGGAAACATTCAGTACTTC.

The chain carries TRBV7-2 and TRBJ1-1; D is undetermined. CDR3 length: 14 residues. The germline V gene encodes CDR1 SGHTA and CDR2 FQGNSA. The ends were cut back, 1 base at V and 8 bases at J, with 14 bases in the middle. CDR3 sequence reads: CASSLDQRVYEAFF. The CDR3 bases are TGTGCCAGCAGCTTAGACCAAAGAGTCTACGAAGCTTTCTTT.

The chain uses TRBV30 and TRBJ1-3, with 11 bases identical to TRBD1. This CDR3 is built from 15 residues. J was trimmed by 2 bases and V by 3 bases; bases with no gene match: 3. Per the germline V gene, CDR1 is GTSNPN and CDR2 is SVGIG (reference sequence). The CDR3 here is CAWSAGQGAGNTIYF. In nucleotides, the CDR3 is TGTGCCTGGAGCGCGGGACAGGGGGCTGGAAACACCATATATTTT.

The CDR3 region has the DNA TGTGCCAGCAGTCCAGGGCCAGGCCCCGGCCTGTACGAGCAGTACTTC. Amino acid sequence: CASSPGPGPGLYEQYF. V is TRBV27 and J is TRBJ2-7; a weak D match, TRBD1 (5 bases). V lost 5 bases to trimming and J lost 4 bases, with 21 bases between them. In germline, CDR1 is MNHEY, CDR2 SMNVEV (reference sequence). This CDR3 has 16 amino acids.

The J gene is TRBJ2-1, the V gene TRBV27; tentative D call: TRBD1 (7 bases). The CDR3 runs 14 residues. CDR1 MNHEY and CDR2 SMNVEV come from the germline V gene (reference sequence). The CDR3 DNA sequence: TGTGCGGTCGGAGGGGGCCTAGGAAGGGATGAGCAGTTCTTC. It codes for CAVGGGLGRDEQFF.

V gene TRBV6-1 combines with J gene TRBJ2-1; 8 bases are shared with TRBD2. The germline V gene has CDR1 MNHNS and CDR2 SASEGT. There are 15 residues in the CDR3. Trimming at V came to 2 bases and at J to 8 bases, leaving 8 bases not matched to a gene. DNA of the CDR3: TGTGCCAGCAGTGAATCCCGGGGGGGGTTCGATGAGCAGTTCTTC. Residues: CASSESRGGFDEQFF.

V is TRBV7-2 and J is TRBJ2-3; D is possibly TRBD2 (5 bases). Germline CDR1 and CDR2: SGHTA and FQGNSA. V lost 0 bases and J lost 5, with 9 bases in between. The CDR3 length is 14 residues. The CDR3 DNA is TGTGCCAGCAGCTTAGCCAGCGCGGGAGATACGCAGTATTTT. Amino acid sequence: CASSLASAGDTQYF.

This rearrangement joins TRBV9 to TRBJ1-3, with TRBD1 identical over 7 bases. Germline CDR1 SGDLS, CDR2 YYNGEE. V gave up 0 bases and J gave up 2 bases; unmatched junction bases: 2. The CDR3 is made up of 15 amino acids. This CDR3 reads CASSVGQGAGNTIYF. In DNA form, the CDR3 reads TGTGCCAGCAGCGTAGGGCAGGGGGCTGGAAACACCATATATTTT.

Points on this clone: The junction does not match germline at one end; this may be a read error. Within the sample, other DNA sequences also encode this same CDR3. V and J are TRBV30 and TRBJ2-1; possible D gene TRBD2, 5 bases. CDR1 is GTSNPN and CDR2 is SVGIG in the germline V gene (reference sequence). CDR3 length: 14 residues. This CDR3 reads CAWSVRTDYNEQFF. The CDR3 bases are TGTGCTTGGAGTGTACGGACTGATTACAATGAGCAGTTCTTC.

The genes are TRBV5-1 and TRBJ1-1, with TRBD1 as a possible D gene (5 bases). V gave up 3 bases and J gave up 1 base, with 10 bases separating them. CDR3 length equals 14 residues. Germline CDR1 SGHRS, CDR2 YFSETQ. The DNA for the CDR3 is TGCGCCAGCAGCTCGGGGGGACCGAACACTGAAGCTTTCTTT. It translates to CASSSGGPNTEAFF.

DNA of the CDR3: TGCGCCAGCAGCCAAGAGTTCTCCCCTGGACAGCTCAACTATGGCTACACCTTC. Its translation is CASSQEFSPGQLNYGYTF. The chain has TRBV4-3 and TRBJ1-2, with D perhaps TRBD1 (6 bases). V shed 0 bases and J shed 2 bases, with 19 bases lying between them. CDR3 length: 18 amino acids. The germline V gene has CDR1 LGHNA and CDR2 YSLEER.